Each of the 25 T cell receptor beta chains below was sequenced from the same sample in a study of cytomegalovirus exposure and HLA in healthy donors. PCR amplification relied on 60 Vbeta primers (plus 13 Jbeta primers). The table came from immunoSEQ multiplex PCR; TCRdb's copy has only in-frame clones and leaves some out. The data contain about 230,000 clones, around 83% of them singletons. Specimen: PBMCs. The receptors derive from a girl aged 2-10 years in good health and CMV-seronegative.

V gene TRBV6-5 combines with J gene TRBJ1-1, with D uncertain. The CDR3 extends over 14 amino acids. Germline CDR1 reads MNHEY; CDR2 reads SVGAGI. V gave up 2 bases and J gave up 8 bases, with 15 bases separating them. Here the CDR3 reads CASSYGPGFGEAFF. The DNA for the CDR3 is TGTGCCAGCAGTTACGGTCCCGGGTTTGGGGAAGCTTTCTTT.

In regard to this clone: Relative to the germline gene, one junction end is altered; a read error may explain this. J is TRBJ2-7 and V is TRBV27; 8 bases align to TRBD2. This CDR3 spans 19 amino acids. Looked up from germline, CDR1 is MNHEY and CDR2 is SMNVEV (reference sequence). DNA of the CDR3: TGTGCCAGCAGCCGTAAGGCGAATCCTCTAGCGGGTGGGGCCTACGCGCAGTACTTC. This translates into CASSRKANPLAGGAYAQYF.

This sequence joins TRBV5-1 and TRBJ2-7, with D uncertain. Germline-derived CDR1 and CDR2 are SGHRS and YFSETQ. The CDR3 covers 14 residues. Trimming pared 5 bases from V and 1 base from J, leaving 13 bases between. CDR3 amino acids: CASSQAAKSYEQYF. The CDR3 DNA sequence: TGCGCCAGCAGTCAGGCAGCAAAGTCCTACGAGCAGTACTTC.

This chain connects TRBV2 to TRBJ1-1; D gene unclear. V lost 7 bases and J lost 1, with 7 bases in between. In germline, CDR1 is SNHLY, CDR2 FYNNEI. The CDR3 length is 12 residues. Here the CDR3 reads CASITGNTEAFF. CDR3 coding DNA: TGTGCCAGCATTACGGGGAACACTGAAGCTTTCTTT.

V and J are TRBV5-6 and TRBJ1-4; D gene unclear. This CDR3 is 15 amino acids long. Germline values: CDR1 SGHDT, CDR2 YYEEEE. Trimming left V 4 bases short and J 7 bases short, with 17 bases between. The CDR3 region is CASSIFGVDGEKLFF. As DNA, the CDR3 is TGTGCCAGCAGCATATTCGGGGTGGATGGTGAAAAACTGTTTTTT.

The V gene is TRBV18, the J gene TRBJ1-1; unclear D gene. V was cut by 5 bases and J by 5 bases, with 15 bases left in between. From germline, CDR1 is KGHSH and CDR2 LQKENI. CDR3 length: 14 residues. CDR3 loop: CASSSKVPGTEAFF. The CDR3 DNA reads as TGTGCCAGCTCATCGAAAGTCCCGGGGACTGAAGCTTTCTTT.

This clone was found a few times. This chain links TRBV4-2 with TRBJ2-2; D may be TRBD1 (5 bases). Germline lookup yields CDR1 LGHNA and CDR2 YNFKEQ. The CDR3 runs to 14 residues. V shed 1 base and J shed 4 bases, with 7 bases lying between them. Here the CDR3 reads CASSQGQGTGELFF. For the CDR3, the DNA is TGTGCCAGCAGCCAAGGGCAGGGCACCGGGGAGCTGTTTTTT.

The V call is TRBV5-1, the J call TRBJ2-4; 9 bases align to TRBD1. V shed 5 bases, J shed 6 bases, and the junction held 3 bases outside the gene matches. CDR1 and CDR2 from the germline V gene are SGHRS and YFSETQ. CDR3 length: 13 amino acids. The CDR3 DNA is TGCGCCAGCAGTCGGGACAGGGTAAACATTCAGTACTTC. Residues: CASSRDRVNIQYF.

V usage is TRBV6-5 and J usage is TRBJ2-7; weak D call: TRBD2 (6 bases). The ends were cut back, 8 bases at V and 3 bases at J, with 14 bases in the middle. This CDR3 is 13 amino acids long. Germline lookup yields CDR1 MNHEY and CDR2 SVGAGI. For the CDR3, the DNA is TGTGCCAGCCGGCGGGGAAACAGCTACGAGCAGTACTTC. Its translation is CASRRGNSYEQYF.

The chain is built from TRBV5-8 and TRBJ1-5; the D gene is possibly TRBD1 (5 bases). Trimming pared 0 bases from V and 6 bases from J, leaving 16 bases between. Germline V gives CDR1 SGHTS, CDR2 YDEGEE. This CDR3 spans 16 amino acids. This chain's CDR3 is CASSLVFRDHGQPQHF. The DNA for the CDR3 is TGTGCCAGCAGCTTGGTCTTCAGGGATCATGGTCAGCCCCAGCATTTT.

J is TRBJ2-5 and V is TRBV18; D is uncertain. V shed 3 bases and J shed 2 bases, with 7 bases lying between them. From germline, CDR1 is KGHSH and CDR2 LQKENI. The CDR3 extends over 13 amino acids. The CDR3 loop reads CASSPYQQETQYF. The CDR3 DNA follows: TGTGCCAGCTCACCCTACCAACAAGAGACCCAGTACTTC.

This chain's CDR3 is CASSLRTGNMETQYF. CDR3 bases: TGTGCCAGTAGCCTTAGGACAGGGAATATGGAGACCCAGTACTTC. The V gene is TRBV19, the J gene TRBJ2-5; 8 nucleotides align to TRBD1. The CDR3 totals 15 residues. Trimming removed 6 bases from V and 5 bases from J; junction bases left unmatched: 11. The germline CDR1 and CDR2 sequences are LNHDA and SQIVND (reference sequence). Based on the CDR3 plus reference TRBV19 and TRBJ2-5, the full variable domain is DGGITQSPKYLFRKEGQNVTLSCEQNLNHDAMYWYRQDPGQGLRLIYYSQIVNDFQKGDIAEGYSVSREKKESFPLTVTSAQKNPTAFYLCASSLRTGNMETQYFGPGTRLLVL.

The chain uses TRBV2 and TRBJ2-7; 8 nucleotides line up with TRBD2. V dropped 3 bases and J dropped 7; count of bases not matched to a gene: 11. CDR1 and CDR2 (germline): SNHLY, FYNNEI. The CDR3 runs to 15 residues. The CDR3 DNA follows: TGTGCCAGCAGTGAGAACCCCGGGAGGGTGTGGGAGCAGTACTTC. This encodes CASSENPGRVWEQYF.

The genes are TRBV19 and TRBJ2-3; no clear D. Trimming took 5 bases from V and 5 from J, leaving 8 bases between them. The CDR3 loop spans 12 amino acids. Germline loops: CDR1 LNHDA, CDR2 SQIVND (reference sequence). The DNA of the CDR3 is TGTGCCAGTAGTTCCTATCTAGATACGCAGTATTTT. Amino acids: CASSSYLDTQYF.

This chain connects TRBV5-1 to TRBJ2-1, with D possibly being TRBD2 (6 bases). The CDR3 loop spans 14 amino acids. The V end lost 6 bases, the J end lost 8 bases, and 18 bases lay between the germline ends. CDR1 is SGHRS and CDR2 is YFSETQ in the germline V gene. The CDR3 nucleotides read TGCGCCAGCACCCCGGGAGTCCCCTTCGATGAGCAGTTCTTC. Amino acids: CASTPGVPFDEQFF. Supplemented by reference TRBV5-1 and TRBJ2-1, the full variable domain reads KAGVTQTPRYLIKTRGQQVTLSCSPISGHRSVSWYQQTPGQGLQFLFEYFSETQRNKGNFPGRFSGRQFSNSRSEMNVSTLELGDSALYLCASTPGVPFDEQFFGPGTRLTVL.

Notes on this clone: The conserved closing phenylalanine or tryptophan is absent in this CDR3, likely reflecting a read error. The rearrangement links TRBV30 to TRBJ1-1, with D unclear. CDR3 length: 11 amino acids. With 0 bases removed from V and 9 bases from J, the gap between germline ends came to 8 bases. The V gene's germline CDR1 is GTSNPN and CDR2 SVGIG (reference sequence). CDR3 region: CAWSVVEKAFI. As DNA, the CDR3 is TGTGCCTGGAGTGTAGTCGAGAAAGCTTTCATT.

The gene calls are TRBV30 and TRBJ1-3; no definite D call. Deletions cut 1 base from V and 0 bases from J, with 7 bases between. Germline V gene data show CDR1 as GTSNPN and CDR2 as SVGIG (reference sequence). The CDR3 runs 14 residues. The CDR3 spells CAWSAVSSGNTIYF. The CDR3 nucleotides read TGTGCCTGGAGTGCAGTATCCTCTGGAAACACCATATATTTT.

The chain carries TRBV19 and TRBJ1-6; D is unclear. The V gene lost 1 base and the J gene lost 4 bases, with 8 bases spanning the gap. Germline CDR1 and CDR2: LNHDA and SQIVND (reference sequence). The CDR3 length is 15 residues. Here the CDR3 reads CASSIGGIYNSPLHF. The DNA for the CDR3 is TGTGCCAGTAGTATAGGAGGGATTTATAATTCACCCCTCCACTTT.

CDR3 protein: CSARVRDGYTF. CDR3 nucleotide sequence: TGCAGTGCTAGAGTCAGGGATGGCTACACCTTC. The gene calls are TRBV20-1 and TRBJ1-2; the D gene is possibly TRBD1 (5 bases). Trimming took 1 base from V and 6 from J, leaving 6 bases between them. In germline, CDR1 is DFQATT, CDR2 SNEGSKA (reference sequence). This CDR3 is built from 11 residues.

This clone was observed a single time. The rearrangement joins TRBV27 to TRBJ1-6; 7 nucleotides match TRBD1. Looked up from germline, CDR1 is MNHEY and CDR2 is SMNVEV (reference sequence). Trimming cost V 3 bases and J 5 bases; bases outside gene matches: 4. The CDR3 has 15 amino acids. CDR3 region: CASSFLDRDNSPLHF. The CDR3 nucleotides read TGTGCCAGCAGTTTCTTAGACAGGGATAATTCACCCCTCCACTTT.

J is TRBJ2-1 and V is TRBV10-1; 11 nucleotides align to TRBD2. CDR3 length: 17 amino acids. Germline values: CDR1 WNHNN, CDR2 SYGVQD (reference sequence). The V gene end was trimmed by 5 bases and the J gene end by 1 base; junction bases not matched to a gene: 7. The CDR3 DNA reads TGCGCCAGCAGTCGCGGGACTAGCGGTCCATCCTACAATGAGCAGTTCTTC. This gives the protein CASSRGTSGPSYNEQFF.

The V call is TRBV15, the J call TRBJ1-3, with D uncertain. Germline-derived CDR1 and CDR2 are LNHNV and YYDKDF (reference sequence). V was cut by 1 base and J by 0 bases, with 10 bases left in between. The CDR3 extends over 16 amino acids. CDR3 sequence (DNA): TGTGCCACCAGCAGAGGAGTCCGTACCTCTGGAAACACCATATATTTT. Protein sequence: CATSRGVRTSGNTIYF.

This chain uses TRBV9 with TRBJ2-7, with 9 bases aligning to TRBD1. Germline trimming cut 2 bases from V and 3 bases from J; bases unmatched to any gene: 3. The CDR3 has 14 amino acids. CDR1 and CDR2 (germline): SGDLS, YYNGEE. CDR3 in DNA: TGTGCCAGCAGCGTTGGACAGGGGAACTACGAGCAGTACTTC. It translates to CASSVGQGNYEQYF.

The chain is built from TRBV2 and TRBJ2-5; tentative D call: TRBD1 (6 bases). Trimming removed 10 bases at V and 0 bases at J, with 18 bases between. CDR1 and CDR2 from the germline V gene are SNHLY and FYNNEI. The CDR3 consists of 15 residues. The CDR3 is CATSSERGYQETQYF. The CDR3 bases are TGTGCCACCTCCAGCGAGAGGGGGTACCAAGAGACCCAGTACTTC.

The chain employs TRBV19 and TRBJ2-1; D remains unclear. V lost 1 base and J lost 6, with 7 bases in between. The germline V gene has CDR1 LNHDA and CDR2 SQIVND (reference sequence). The CDR3 extends over 13 amino acids. CDR3 nucleotides: TGTGCCAGTAGTATAGTTCCGGGCAATGAGCAGTTCTTC. Translated, it gives CASSIVPGNEQFF. The variable domain in full, completed from reference TRBV19 and TRBJ2-1, reads DGGITQSPKYLFRKEGQNVTLSCEQNLNHDAMYWYRQDPGQGLRLIYYSQIVNDFQKGDIAEGYSVSREKKESFPLTVTSAQKNPTAFYLCASSIVPGNEQFFGPGTRLTVL.